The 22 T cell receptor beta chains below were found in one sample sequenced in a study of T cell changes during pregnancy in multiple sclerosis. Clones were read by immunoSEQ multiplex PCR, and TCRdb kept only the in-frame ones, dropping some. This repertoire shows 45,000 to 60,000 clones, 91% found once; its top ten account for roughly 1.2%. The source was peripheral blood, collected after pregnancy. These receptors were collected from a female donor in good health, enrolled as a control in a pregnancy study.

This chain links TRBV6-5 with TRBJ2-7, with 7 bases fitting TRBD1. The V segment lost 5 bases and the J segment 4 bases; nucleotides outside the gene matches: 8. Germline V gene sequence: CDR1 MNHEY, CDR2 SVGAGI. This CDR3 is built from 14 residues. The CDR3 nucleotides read TGTGCCAGCAGTCCCCCGGGACAGCCATACGAGCAGTACTTC. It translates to CASSPPGQPYEQYF.

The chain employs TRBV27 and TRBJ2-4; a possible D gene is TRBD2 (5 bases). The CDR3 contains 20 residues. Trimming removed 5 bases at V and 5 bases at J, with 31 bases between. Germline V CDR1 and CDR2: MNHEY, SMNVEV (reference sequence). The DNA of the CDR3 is TGTGCCAGCAGTCCTCGGAGGCCAGTTAGACCTGGACCCACCGAAAACATTCAGTACTTC. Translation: CASSPRRPVRPGPTENIQYF.

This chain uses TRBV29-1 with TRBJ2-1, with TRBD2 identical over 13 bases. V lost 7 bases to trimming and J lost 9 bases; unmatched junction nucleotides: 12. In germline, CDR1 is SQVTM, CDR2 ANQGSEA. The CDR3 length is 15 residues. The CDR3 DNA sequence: TGCAGCGCCACCACGGGGACTAGCGGGATAGGTGAGCAGTTCTTC. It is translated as CSATTGTSGIGEQFF.

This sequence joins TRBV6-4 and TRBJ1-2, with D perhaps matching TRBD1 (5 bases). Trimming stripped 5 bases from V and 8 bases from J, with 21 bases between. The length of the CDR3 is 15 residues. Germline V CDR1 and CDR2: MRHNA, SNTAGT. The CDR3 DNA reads TGTGCCAGCAGTCCTGCAACAACAGGTTTAGACGGCTACACCTTC. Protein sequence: CASSPATTGLDGYTF.

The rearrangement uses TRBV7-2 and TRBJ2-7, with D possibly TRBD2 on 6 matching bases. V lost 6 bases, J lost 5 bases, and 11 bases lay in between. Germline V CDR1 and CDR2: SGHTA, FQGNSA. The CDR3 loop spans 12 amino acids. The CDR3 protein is CASREGRNEQYF. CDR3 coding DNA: TGTGCCAGCAGGGAGGGGAGGAACGAGCAGTACTTC.

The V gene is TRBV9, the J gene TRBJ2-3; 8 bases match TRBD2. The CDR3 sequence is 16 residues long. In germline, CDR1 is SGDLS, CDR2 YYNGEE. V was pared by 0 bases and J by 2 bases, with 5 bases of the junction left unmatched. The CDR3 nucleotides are TGTGCCAGCAGCGTAGCGAGCGGGAGACCCACAGATACGCAGTATTTT. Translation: CASSVASGRPTDTQYF.

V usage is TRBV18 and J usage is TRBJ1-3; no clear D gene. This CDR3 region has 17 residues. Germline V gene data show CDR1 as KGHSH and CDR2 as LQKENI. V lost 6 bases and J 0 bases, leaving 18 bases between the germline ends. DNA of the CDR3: TGTGCCAGCTCGCCTACACCGGGTCGTTCCTCTGGAAACACCATATATTTT. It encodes CASSPTPGRSSGNTIYF.

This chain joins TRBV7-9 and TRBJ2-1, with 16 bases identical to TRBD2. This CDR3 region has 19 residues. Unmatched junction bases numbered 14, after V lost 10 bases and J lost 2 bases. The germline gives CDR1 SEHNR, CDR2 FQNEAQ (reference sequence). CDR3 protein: CATSNAGTSGGATYNEQFF. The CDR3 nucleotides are TGTGCCACCTCAAATGCCGGGACTAGCGGGGGGGCCACCTACAATGAGCAGTTCTTC.

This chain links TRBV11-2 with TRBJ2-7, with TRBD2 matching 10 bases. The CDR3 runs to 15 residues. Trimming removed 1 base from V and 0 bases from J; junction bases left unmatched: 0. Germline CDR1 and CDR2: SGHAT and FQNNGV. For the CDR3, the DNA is TGTGCCAGCAGCTTAGGGACTAGCGGCTCCTACGAGCAGTACTTC. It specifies CASSLGTSGSYEQYF.

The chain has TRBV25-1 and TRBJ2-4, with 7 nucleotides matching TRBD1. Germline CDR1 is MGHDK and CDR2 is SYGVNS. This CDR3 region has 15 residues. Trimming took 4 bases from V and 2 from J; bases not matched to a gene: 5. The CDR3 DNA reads TGTGCCAGCAGTGTACGGACAGGTACCAAAAACATTCAGTACTTC. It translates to CASSVRTGTKNIQYF.

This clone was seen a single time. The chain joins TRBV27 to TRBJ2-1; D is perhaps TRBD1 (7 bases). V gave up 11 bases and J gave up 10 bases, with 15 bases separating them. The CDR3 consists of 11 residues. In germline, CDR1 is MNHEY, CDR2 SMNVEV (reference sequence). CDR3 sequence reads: CACYRGGEQFF. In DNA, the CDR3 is TGTGCCTGCTACAGGGGAGGCGAGCAGTTCTTC.

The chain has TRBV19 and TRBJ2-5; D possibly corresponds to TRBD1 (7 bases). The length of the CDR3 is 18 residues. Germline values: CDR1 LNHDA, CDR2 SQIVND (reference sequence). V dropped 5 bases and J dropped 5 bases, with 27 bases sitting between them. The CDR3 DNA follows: TGTGCCAGTAGTCCCCAAGGAGGGGGCTTCGCGAGGGGGGAGACCCAGTACTTC. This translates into CASSPQGGGFARGETQYF.

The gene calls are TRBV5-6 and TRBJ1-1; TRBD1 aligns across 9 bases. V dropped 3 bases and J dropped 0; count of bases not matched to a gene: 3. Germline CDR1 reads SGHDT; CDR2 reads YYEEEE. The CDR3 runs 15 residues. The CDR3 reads CASSWTGAMNTEAFF. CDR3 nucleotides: TGTGCCAGCAGCTGGACAGGGGCGATGAACACTGAAGCTTTCTTT.

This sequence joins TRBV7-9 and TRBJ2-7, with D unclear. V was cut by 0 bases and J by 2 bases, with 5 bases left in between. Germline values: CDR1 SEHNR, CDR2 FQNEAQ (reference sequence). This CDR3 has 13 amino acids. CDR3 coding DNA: TGTGCCAGCAGCTTAGCGGGCACCTACGAGCAGTACTTC. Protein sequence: CASSLAGTYEQYF.

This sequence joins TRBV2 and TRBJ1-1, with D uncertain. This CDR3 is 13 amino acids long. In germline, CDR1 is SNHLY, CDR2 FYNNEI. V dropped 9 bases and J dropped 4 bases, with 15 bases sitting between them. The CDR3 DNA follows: TGTGCCAGTGAGAGAGAGAGGCGCACTGAAGCTTTCTTT. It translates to CASERERRTEAFF.

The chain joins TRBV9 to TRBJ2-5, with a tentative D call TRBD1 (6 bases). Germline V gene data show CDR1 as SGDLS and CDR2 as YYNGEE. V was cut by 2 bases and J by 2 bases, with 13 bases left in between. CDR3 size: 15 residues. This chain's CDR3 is CASSVQSGQQETQYF. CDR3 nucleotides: TGTGCCAGCAGCGTTCAATCTGGACAGCAAGAGACCCAGTACTTC. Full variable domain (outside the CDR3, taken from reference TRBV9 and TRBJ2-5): DSGVTQTPKHLITATGQRVTLRCSPRSGDLSVYWYQQSLDQGLQFLIQYYNGEERAKGNILERFSAQQFPDLHSELNLSSLELGDSALYFCASSVQSGQQETQYFGPGTRLLVL.

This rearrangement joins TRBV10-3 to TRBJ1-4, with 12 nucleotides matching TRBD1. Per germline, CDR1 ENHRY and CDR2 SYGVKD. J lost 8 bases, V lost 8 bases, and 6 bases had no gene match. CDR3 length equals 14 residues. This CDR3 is CAIGAGTGGEKLFF. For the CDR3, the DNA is TGTGCCATCGGGGCCGGGACAGGGGGCGAAAAACTGTTTTTT.

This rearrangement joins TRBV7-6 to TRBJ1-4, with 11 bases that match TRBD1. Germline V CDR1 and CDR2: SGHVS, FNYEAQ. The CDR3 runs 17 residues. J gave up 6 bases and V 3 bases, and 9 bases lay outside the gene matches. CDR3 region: CASSFRPGGQGDEKLFF. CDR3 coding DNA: TGTGCCAGCAGCTTTCGTCCTGGGGGACAGGGGGATGAAAAACTGTTTTTT.

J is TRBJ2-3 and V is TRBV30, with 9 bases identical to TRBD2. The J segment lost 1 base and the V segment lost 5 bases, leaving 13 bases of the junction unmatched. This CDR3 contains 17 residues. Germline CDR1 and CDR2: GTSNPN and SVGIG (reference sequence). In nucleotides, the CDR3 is TGTGCCTGGGGCCTCTCGCTAGCGGGATTGGGCACAGATACGCAGTATTTT. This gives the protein CAWGLSLAGLGTDTQYF. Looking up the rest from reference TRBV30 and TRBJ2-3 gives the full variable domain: SQTIHQWPATLVQPVGSPLSLECTVEGTSNPNLYWYRQAAGRGLQLLFYSVGIGQISSEVPQNLSASRPQDRQFILSSKKLLLSDSGFYLCAWGLSLAGLGTDTQYFGPGTRLTVL.

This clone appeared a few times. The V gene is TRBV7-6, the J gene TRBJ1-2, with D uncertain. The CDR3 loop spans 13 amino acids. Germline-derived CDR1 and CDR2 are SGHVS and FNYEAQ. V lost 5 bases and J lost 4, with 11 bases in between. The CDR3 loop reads CASSVGATYGYTF. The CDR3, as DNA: TGTGCCAGCAGCGTGGGAGCCACCTATGGCTACACCTTC.

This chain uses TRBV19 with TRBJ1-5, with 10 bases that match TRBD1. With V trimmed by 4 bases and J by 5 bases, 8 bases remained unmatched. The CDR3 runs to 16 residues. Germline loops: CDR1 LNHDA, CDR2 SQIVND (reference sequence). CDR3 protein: CASSTAGTGVHQPQHF. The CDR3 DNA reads TGTGCCAGTAGTACGGCCGGGACAGGGGTGCATCAGCCCCAGCATTTT.

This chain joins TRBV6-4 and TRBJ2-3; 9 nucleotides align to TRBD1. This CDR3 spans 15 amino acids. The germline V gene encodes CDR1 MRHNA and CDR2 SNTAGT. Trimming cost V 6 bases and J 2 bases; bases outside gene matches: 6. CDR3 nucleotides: TGTGCCAGCAGATACAGGGGGCATTTCACAGATACGCAGTATTTT. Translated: CASRYRGHFTDTQYF.